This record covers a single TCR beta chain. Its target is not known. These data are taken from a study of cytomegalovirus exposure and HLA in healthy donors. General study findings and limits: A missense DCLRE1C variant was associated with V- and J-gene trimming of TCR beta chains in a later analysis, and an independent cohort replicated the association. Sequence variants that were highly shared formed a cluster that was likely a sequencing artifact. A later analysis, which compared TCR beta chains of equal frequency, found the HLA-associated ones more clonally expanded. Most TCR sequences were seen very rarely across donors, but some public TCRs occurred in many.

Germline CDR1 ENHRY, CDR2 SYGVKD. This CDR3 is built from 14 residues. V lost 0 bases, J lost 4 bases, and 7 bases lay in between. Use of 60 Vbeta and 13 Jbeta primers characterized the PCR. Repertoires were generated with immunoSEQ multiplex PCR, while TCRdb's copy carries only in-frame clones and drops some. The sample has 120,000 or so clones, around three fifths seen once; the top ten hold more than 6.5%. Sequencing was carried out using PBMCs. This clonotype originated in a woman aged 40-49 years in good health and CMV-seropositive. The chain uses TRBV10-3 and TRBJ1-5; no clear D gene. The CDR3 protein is CAISESEENQPQHF. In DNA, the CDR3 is TGTGCCATCAGTGAGTCCGAGGAGAATCAGCCCCAGCATTTT.